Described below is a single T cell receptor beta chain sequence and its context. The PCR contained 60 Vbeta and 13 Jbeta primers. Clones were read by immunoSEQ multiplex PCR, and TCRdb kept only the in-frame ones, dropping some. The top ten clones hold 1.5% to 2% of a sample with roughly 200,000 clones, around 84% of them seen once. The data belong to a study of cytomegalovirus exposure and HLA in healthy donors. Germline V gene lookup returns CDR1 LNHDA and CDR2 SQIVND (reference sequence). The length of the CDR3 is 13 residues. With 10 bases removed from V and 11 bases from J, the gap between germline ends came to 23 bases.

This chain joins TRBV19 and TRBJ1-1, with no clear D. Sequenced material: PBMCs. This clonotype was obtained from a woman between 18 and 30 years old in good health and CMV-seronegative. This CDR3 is CATESAVPQMAFF. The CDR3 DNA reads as TGTGCCACCGAATCCGCCGTTCCGCAGATGGCTTTCTTT.